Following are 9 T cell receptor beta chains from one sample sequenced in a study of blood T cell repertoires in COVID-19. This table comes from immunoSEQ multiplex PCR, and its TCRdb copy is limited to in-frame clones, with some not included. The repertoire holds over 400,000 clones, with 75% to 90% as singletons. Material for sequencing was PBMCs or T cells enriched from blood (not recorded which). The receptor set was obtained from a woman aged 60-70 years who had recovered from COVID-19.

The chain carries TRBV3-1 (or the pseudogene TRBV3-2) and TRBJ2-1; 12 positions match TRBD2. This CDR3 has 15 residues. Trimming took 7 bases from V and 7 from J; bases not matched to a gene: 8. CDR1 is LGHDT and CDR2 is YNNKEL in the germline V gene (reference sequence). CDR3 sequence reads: CASMPTSGGPNEQFF. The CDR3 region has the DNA TGTGCCAGCATGCCGACTAGCGGGGGCCCTAATGAGCAGTTCTTC.

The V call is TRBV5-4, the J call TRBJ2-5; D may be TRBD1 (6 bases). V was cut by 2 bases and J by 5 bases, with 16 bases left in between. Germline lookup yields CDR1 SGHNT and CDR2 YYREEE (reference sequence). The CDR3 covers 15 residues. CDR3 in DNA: TGTGCCAGCAGCTTCTCCACAGGGATCGGGGAGACCCAGTACTTC. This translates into CASSFSTGIGETQYF.

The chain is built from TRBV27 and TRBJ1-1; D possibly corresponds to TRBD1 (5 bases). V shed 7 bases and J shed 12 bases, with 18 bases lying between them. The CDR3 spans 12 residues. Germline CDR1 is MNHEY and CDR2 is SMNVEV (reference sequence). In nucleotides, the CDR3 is TGTGCCAGCACAGGGCCAGGCCCCTTTACTTTCTTT. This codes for CASTGPGPFTFF.

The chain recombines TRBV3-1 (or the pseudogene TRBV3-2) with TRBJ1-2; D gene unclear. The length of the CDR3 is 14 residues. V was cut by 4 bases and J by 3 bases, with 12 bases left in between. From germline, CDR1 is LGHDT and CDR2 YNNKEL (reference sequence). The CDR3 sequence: CASSPYRQDYGYTF. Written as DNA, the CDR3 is TGTGCCAGCAGCCCGTATCGGCAGGACTATGGCTACACCTTC.

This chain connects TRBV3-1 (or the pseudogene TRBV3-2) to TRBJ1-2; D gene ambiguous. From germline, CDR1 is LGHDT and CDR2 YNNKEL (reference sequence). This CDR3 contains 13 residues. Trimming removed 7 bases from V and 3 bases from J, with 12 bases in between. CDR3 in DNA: TGTGCCAGCACTCAGGCAGAACACTATGGCTACACCTTC. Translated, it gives CASTQAEHYGYTF.

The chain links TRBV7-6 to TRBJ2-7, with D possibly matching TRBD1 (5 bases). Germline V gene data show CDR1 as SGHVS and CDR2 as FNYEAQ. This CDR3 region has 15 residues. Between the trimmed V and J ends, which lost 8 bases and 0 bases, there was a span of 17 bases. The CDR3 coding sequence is TGTGCCAGCCCGTCACCTGACAGTATCTCCTACGAGCAGTACTTC. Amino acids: CASPSPDSISYEQYF.

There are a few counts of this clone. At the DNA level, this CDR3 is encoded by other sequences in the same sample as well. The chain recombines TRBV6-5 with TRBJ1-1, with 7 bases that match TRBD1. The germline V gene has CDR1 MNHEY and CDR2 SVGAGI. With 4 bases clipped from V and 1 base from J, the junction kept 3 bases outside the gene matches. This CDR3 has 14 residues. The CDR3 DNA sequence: TGTGCCAGCAGTTCGGGACAGACGAACACTGAAGCTTTCTTT. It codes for CASSSGQTNTEAFF.

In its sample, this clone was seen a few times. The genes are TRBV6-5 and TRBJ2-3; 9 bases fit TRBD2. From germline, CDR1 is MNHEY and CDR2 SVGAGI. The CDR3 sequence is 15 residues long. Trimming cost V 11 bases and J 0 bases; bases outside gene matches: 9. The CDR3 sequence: CALARGGTSTDTQYF. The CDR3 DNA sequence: TGTGCCCTAGCGCGGGGGGGCACTAGCACAGATACGCAGTATTTT.

CDR3 region: CASSQGTSGGLRTDTQYF. CDR3 sequence (DNA): TGCGCCAGCAGCCAAGGCACTAGCGGGGGCTTGAGAACAGATACGCAGTATTTT. The V gene is TRBV4-1, the J gene TRBJ2-3; TRBD2 matches at 11 bases. Germline V gives CDR1 MGHRA, CDR2 YSYEKL. After removal of 1 base from V and 3 bases from J, the junction contained 9 bases not matched to a gene. This CDR3 is built from 18 residues.